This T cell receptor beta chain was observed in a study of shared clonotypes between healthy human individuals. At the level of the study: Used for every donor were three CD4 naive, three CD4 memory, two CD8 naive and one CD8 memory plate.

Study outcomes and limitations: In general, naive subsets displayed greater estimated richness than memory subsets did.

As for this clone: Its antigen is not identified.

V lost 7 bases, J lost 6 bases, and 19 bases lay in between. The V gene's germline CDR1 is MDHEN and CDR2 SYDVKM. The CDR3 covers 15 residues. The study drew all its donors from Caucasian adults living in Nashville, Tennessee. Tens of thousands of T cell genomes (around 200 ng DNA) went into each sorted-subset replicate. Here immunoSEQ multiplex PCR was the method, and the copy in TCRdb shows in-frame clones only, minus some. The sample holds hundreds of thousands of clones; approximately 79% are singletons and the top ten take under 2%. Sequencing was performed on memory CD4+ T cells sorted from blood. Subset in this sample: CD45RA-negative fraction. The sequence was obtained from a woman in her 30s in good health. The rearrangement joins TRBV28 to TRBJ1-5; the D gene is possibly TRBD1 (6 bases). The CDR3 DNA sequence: TGTGCCAGCACAGCTAGCCGGGGGGCGGTTCAGCCCCAGCATTTT. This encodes CASTASRGAVQPQHF.